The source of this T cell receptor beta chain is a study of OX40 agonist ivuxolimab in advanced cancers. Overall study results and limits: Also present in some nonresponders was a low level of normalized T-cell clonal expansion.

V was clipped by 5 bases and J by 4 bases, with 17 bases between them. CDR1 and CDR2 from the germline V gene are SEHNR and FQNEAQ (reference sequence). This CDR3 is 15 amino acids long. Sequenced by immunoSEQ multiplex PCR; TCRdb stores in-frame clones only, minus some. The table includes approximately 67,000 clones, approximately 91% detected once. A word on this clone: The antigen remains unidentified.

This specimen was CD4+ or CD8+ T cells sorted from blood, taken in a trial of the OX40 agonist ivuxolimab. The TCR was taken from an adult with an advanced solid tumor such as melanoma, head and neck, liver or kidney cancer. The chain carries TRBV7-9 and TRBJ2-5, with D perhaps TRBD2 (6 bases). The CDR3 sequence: CASSVRLGSSETQYF. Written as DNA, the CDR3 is TGTGCCAGCAGCGTAAGACTAGGGAGTTCAGAGACCCAGTACTTC.